This record covers a single T cell receptor (beta chain). This sample is drawn from a study of blood T cell repertoires in COVID-19. Study details: PBMCs, B-cell-depleted T cells, or T cells provided the cDNA or gDNA that made up the material.

Germline CDR1 MNHEY, CDR2 SVGAGI. CDR3 length: 13 residues. The J segment lost 3 bases and the V segment lost 6 bases, leaving 1 base of the junction unmatched. Original handling: Cell counts per sample came from amplifying reference gene primers. Clones were read by immunoSEQ multiplex PCR, and TCRdb kept only the in-frame ones, dropping some. V and J calls and clone size come straight from that table; D and trimming were deduced from the DNA. The sample comprises roughly 290,000 clones, about 90% of which are singletons, and about 2.2% rests with the top ten. The chain has TRBV6-5 and TRBJ2-3; 9 nucleotides align to TRBD2. This TCR was sampled from a woman in her 30s who had recovered from COVID-19. Source material: peripheral blood. This chain's CDR3 is CASRAGGTDTQYF. The CDR3 bases are TGTGCCAGCAGAGCGGGGGGTACAGATACGCAGTATTTT.